This T cell receptor (beta chain) is drawn from a study of shared clonotypes between healthy human individuals. Genomic DNA of every subset was divided equally among multiple immunoSEQ plates. Assay: immunoSEQ multiplex PCR; the TCRdb copy retains only in-frame clones and omits some. This repertoire shows 1.6 million or so clones, approximately 98.5% found once; its top ten account for approximately 0.38%. In the case of this clone: The antigen is unknown.

The CDR3 totals 21 residues. Germline V lookup: CDR1 KGHSH, CDR2 LQKENI. V trimming: 0 bases; J trimming: 7 bases; junction bases outside the gene matches: 21. Study-wide findings and caveats: Larger estimated richness was generally recorded for naive subsets relative to memory subsets. Clonotypes which were not shared had lower generation probabilities than clonotypes that all four donors shared. Donor scarcity curtailed the genetic and exposure-history diversity represented herein.

V gene TRBV18 combines with J gene TRBJ2-2; 9 bases fit TRBD1. What was sequenced was naive CD4+ T cells sorted from blood. Subset described: CD45RA+ positively selected. The origin of this receptor is a man between 25 and 39 years old in good health. CDR3 in DNA: TGTGCCAGCTCACCACCGAGAAAGGACAGGGGTGGAAGTGTAAAAGGCGGGGAGCTGTTTTTT. It encodes CASSPPRKDRGGSVKGGELFF.